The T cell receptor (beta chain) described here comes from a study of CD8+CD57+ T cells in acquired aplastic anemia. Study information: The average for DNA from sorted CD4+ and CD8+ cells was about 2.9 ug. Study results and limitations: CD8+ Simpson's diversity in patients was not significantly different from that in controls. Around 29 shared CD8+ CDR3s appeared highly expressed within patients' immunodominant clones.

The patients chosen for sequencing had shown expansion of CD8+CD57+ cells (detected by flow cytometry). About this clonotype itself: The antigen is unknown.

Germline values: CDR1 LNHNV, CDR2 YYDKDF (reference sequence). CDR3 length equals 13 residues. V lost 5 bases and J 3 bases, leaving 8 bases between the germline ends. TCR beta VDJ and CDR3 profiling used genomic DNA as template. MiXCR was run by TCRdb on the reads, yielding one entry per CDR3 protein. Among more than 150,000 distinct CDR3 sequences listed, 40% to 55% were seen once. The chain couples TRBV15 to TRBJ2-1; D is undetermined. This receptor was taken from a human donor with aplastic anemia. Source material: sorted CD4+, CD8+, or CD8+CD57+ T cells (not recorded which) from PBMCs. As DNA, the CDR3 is TGTGCCACCAGCTCAAATGGCTACAATGAGCAGTTCTTC. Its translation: CATSSNGYNEQFF.